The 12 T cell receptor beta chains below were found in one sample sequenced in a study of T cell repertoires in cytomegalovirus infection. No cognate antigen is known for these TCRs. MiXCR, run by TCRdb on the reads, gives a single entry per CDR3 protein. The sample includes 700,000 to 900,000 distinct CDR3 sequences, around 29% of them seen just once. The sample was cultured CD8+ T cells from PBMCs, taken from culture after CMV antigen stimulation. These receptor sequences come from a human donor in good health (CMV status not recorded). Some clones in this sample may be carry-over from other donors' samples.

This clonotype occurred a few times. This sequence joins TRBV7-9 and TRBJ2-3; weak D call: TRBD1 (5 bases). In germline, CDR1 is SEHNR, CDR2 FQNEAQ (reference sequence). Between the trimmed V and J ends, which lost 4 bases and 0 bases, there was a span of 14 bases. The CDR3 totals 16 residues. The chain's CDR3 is CASSSVTGSSTDTQYF. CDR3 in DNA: TGTGCCAGCAGCTCCGTCACAGGCTCCAGCACAGATACGCAGTATTTT.

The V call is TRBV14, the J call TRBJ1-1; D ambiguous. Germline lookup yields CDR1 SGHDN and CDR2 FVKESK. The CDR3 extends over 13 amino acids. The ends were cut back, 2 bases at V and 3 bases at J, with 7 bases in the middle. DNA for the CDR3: TGTGCCAGCAGCCAAACGGTCTACACTGAAGCTTTCTTT. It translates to CASSQTVYTEAFF.

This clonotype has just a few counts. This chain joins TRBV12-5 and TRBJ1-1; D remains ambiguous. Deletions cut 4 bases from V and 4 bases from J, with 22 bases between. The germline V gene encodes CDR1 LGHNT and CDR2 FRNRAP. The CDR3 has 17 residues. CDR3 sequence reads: CASGSYTRRSEVTEAFF. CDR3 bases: TGTGCTAGTGGTTCCTATACCCGACGGTCTGAGGTCACTGAAGCTTTCTTT.

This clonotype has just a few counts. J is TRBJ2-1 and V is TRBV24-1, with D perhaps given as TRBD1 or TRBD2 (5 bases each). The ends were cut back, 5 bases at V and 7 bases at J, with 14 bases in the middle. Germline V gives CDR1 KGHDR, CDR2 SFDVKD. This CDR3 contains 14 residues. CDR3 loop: CATSAGGRWNEQFF. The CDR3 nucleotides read TGTGCCACCAGTGCTGGGGGAAGGTGGAATGAGCAGTTCTTC.

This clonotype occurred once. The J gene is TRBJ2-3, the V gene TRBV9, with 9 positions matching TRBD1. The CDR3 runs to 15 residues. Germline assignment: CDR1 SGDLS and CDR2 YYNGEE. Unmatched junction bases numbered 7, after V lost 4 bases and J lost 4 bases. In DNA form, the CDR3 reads TGTGCCAGCAGCACCAGACAGGGGGGCTCAGATACGCAGTATTTT. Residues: CASSTRQGGSDTQYF.

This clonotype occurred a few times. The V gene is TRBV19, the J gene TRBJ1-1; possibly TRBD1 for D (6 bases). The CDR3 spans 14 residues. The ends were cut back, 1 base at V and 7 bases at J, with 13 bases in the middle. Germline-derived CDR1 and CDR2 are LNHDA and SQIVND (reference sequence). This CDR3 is CASSIVPGEDEAFF. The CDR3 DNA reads TGTGCCAGTAGTATAGTGCCAGGGGAGGATGAAGCTTTCTTT.

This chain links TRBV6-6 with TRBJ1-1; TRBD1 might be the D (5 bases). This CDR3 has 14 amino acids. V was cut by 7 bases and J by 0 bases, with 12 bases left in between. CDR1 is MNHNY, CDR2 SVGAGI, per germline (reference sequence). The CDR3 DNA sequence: TGTGCCAGCATAGGGACGGTAATGAACACTGAAGCTTTCTTT. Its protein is CASIGTVMNTEAFF.

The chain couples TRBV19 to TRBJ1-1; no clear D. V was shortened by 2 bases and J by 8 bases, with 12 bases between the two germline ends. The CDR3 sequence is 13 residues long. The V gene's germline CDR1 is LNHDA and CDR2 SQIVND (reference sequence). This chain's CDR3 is CASSIRRADEAFF. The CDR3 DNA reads TGTGCCAGTAGTATAAGGAGGGCGGACGAAGCTTTCTTT.

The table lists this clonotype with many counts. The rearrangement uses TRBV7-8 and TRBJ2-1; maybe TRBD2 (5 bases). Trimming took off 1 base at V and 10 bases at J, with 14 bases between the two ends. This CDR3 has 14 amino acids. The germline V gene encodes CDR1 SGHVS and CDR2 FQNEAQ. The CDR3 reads CASSLEPLSGEQFF. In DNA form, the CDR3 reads TGTGCCAGCAGCTTAGAGCCCCTTTCGGGGGAGCAGTTCTTC.

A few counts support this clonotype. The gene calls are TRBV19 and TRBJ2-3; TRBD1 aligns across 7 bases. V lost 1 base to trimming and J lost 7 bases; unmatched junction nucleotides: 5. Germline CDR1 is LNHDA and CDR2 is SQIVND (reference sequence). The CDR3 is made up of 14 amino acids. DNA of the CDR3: TGTGCCAGTAGTATAGGAGGGGGCGGTAATACGCAGTATTTT. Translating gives CASSIGGGGNTQYF.

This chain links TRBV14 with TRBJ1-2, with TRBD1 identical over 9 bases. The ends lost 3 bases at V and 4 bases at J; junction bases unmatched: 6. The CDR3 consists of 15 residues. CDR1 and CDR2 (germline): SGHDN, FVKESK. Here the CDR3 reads CASSQEGQGFYGYTF. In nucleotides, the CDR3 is TGTGCCAGCAGCCAGGAAGGACAGGGGTTCTATGGCTACACCTTC.

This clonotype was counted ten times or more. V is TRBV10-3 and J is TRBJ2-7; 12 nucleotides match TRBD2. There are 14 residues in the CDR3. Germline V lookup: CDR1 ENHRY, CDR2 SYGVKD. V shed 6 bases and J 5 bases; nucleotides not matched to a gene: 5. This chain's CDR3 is CAIRIGLAGNEQYF. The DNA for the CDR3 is TGTGCCATCAGGATAGGACTAGCGGGAAACGAGCAGTACTTC.